This T cell receptor (beta chain) is drawn from a study of T cells in Graves' hyperthyroidism and ophthalmopathy. The study's findings and limits: Ophthalmopathy onset followed model prediction by a median roughly six months.

The CDR3 has 16 amino acids. The junction had 13 bases not matched to a gene; V was cut back by 6 bases and J by 5 bases. Uncontrolled infections, other autoimmune diseases, pregnancy or lactation led to exclusion of patients. Fresh peripheral blood, 10 ml, yielded the PBMCs. Comment on this clonotype: Its antigen remains unidentified.

RNA transcripts provided the source from which TCR beta CDR3 regions were amplified. The HTBI primer set was used in a first-round RT-PCR of the TCR CDR3. TCRdb re-derived calls from the multiplex PCR reads in MiXCR, one entry per CDR3 protein. Altogether about 380,000 distinct CDR3 sequences are present, over 11% being singletons, with the ten largest covering 11%. The sequencing input was blood. The TCR originated in a woman aged 55-69 years with Graves' hyperthyroidism. The chain combines TRBV12-3 or TRBV12-4 with TRBJ2-3; 8 bases align to TRBD1. DNA for the CDR3: TGTGCCAGCAGCCGGGGAGGCAGGGGGCGCAGAGATACGCAGTATTTT. As protein: CASSRGGRGRRDTQYF.